This TCR beta chain was found in a study of cytomegalovirus exposure and HLA in healthy donors. With V trimmed by 1 base and J by 7 bases, 5 bases remained unmatched. The CDR3 consists of 15 residues. Germline CDR1 and CDR2: MDHEN and SYDVKM. Only a few counts were recorded for this clone. The antigen is not known. Study results and limitations: Cytomegalovirus-associated status was assigned to about 170 TCR beta chains. Specific recognition of CMV antigens was confirmed in vitro for a few chains (all CMV-associated).

The data were produced by immunoSEQ multiplex PCR, yet TCRdb's version contains in-frame clones alone and is incomplete. The sample has 200,000 to 250,000 clones, over 70% seen once. This sequence originates from a woman under 40 in good health and CMV-seropositive. The sequencing input was PBMCs. V gene TRBV28 combines with J gene TRBJ1-5; TRBD1 matches 9 bases. CDR3 amino acids: CASSLLTGGWQPQHF. In DNA, the CDR3 is TGTGCCAGCAGTTTATTGACAGGGGGTTGGCAGCCCCAGCATTTT.